Below are 6 T cell receptor beta chains sequenced from a single sample in a study of naive and memory T cell subsets. Points from the study as a whole: A few larger clonotypes appeared in naive repertoires, especially CD8, possibly memory cells re-expressing CD45RA.

Both TRBC1 and TRBC2 were covered by a beta constant-region primer of two equimolar oligonucleotides. The ligated cDNA underwent four PCR rounds using SP2 and nested alpha and beta constant-region primers. Using its own MiXCR run on the UMI-ligation and nested PCR reads, TCRdb lists one record per CDR3 protein. The repertoire includes approximately 150,000 distinct CDR3 sequences, approximately 21% of them detected once, and about 0.57% sits in the top ten. No cognate antigen is known for these TCRs. Sequencing input: naive CD8+ T cells from blood. These receptors all come from a human donor in good health.

J is TRBJ2-1 and V is TRBV28, with 7 nucleotides matching TRBD2. The CDR3 sequence is 11 residues long. Germline V gene sequence: CDR1 MDHEN, CDR2 SYDVKM. CDR3 region: CGSGLYNEQFF. In DNA form, the CDR3 reads TGTGGTAGCGGGTTATACAATGAGCAGTTCTTC.

The CDR3: CASSQEGLAGELDTQYF. The CDR3 DNA reads TGTGCCAGCAGCCAGGAGGGACTAGCGGGAGAATTGGATACGCAGTATTTT. This chain uses TRBV9 with TRBJ2-3; TRBD2 matches 14 bases. The CDR3 covers 17 residues. Germline V gene lookup returns CDR1 SGDLS and CDR2 YYNGEE. V trimming: 4 bases; J trimming: 6 bases; junction bases outside the gene matches: 10.

This sequence joins TRBV6-2 or TRBV6-3 and TRBJ1-5; the D is unclear. The length of the CDR3 is 13 residues. Looked up from germline, CDR1 is MNHEY and CDR2 is SVGEGT. V dropped 4 bases and J dropped 7 bases, with 11 bases sitting between them. CDR3 nucleotides: TGTGCCAGCAGTTCTTGGGCGGACCAGCCCCAGCATTTT. Residues: CASSSWADQPQHF.

This clonotype was seen ten or more times. J is TRBJ1-2 and V is TRBV25-1; maybe TRBD1 (6 bases). The germline V gene encodes CDR1 MGHDK and CDR2 SYGVNS. The CDR3 totals 13 residues. V was pared by 3 bases and J by 3 bases, with 8 bases between. CDR3 loop: CASSEGAYYGYTF. The CDR3 nucleotides are TGTGCCAGCAGTGAGGGGGCGTACTATGGCTACACCTTC.

This clonotype was observed many times. The gene calls are TRBV3-1 and TRBJ2-1; D perhaps matches TRBD2 (6 bases). Germline assignment: CDR1 LGHDT and CDR2 YNNKEL (reference sequence). CDR3 length: 15 residues. V lost 0 bases and J lost 7, with 13 bases in between. CDR3 in amino acids: CASSQDRGLGNEQFF. CDR3 coding DNA: TGTGCCAGCAGCCAAGACCGGGGGTTGGGGAATGAGCAGTTCTTC.

The chain has TRBV5-6 and TRBJ2-1, with 7 positions matching TRBD1. The CDR3 extends over 17 amino acids. Germline assignment: CDR1 SGHDT and CDR2 YYEEEE. V was clipped by 4 bases and J by 0 bases; unmatched bases: 10. The CDR3 loop is CASSLRDRAPSYNEQFF. The CDR3 coding sequence is TGTGCCAGCAGCCTTAGGGACAGAGCACCCTCCTACAATGAGCAGTTCTTC.